The clone carrying this T cell receptor beta chain occurred a few times. As yet, its antigen is unknown. V lost 4 bases, J lost 5 bases, and 18 bases lay in between. Looked up from germline, CDR1 is SGHRS and CDR2 is YFSETQ. The CDR3 spans 16 residues. The sample comes from a study of identical twins. Study-level results: Insertions were fewer in abundant cord blood beta clonotypes, whereas memory repertoires showed none of this pattern. Models predicted less out-of-frame TCR alpha sharing in monozygotic twins than was found. Conclusions were based on cross-sectional statistical analysis, without following the same donors. Invariant cells of the MAIT and iNKT types might have partly distorted the zero-insertion analyses.

One entry per CDR3 protein, called by TCRdb with MiXCR from the 5' RACE reads. The sample contains fewer than 650,000 distinct CDR3 sequences, 9.5% to 10% of which appear only once. This sample was shared with a second study, whose subject was yellow fever vaccine responses in identical twins.

This sequence was found in a woman between 18 and 30 years old in good health. The sequencing sample was made of PBMCs. The chain joins TRBV5-1 to TRBJ2-2; TRBD1 or TRBD2 may be the D gene (5 bases each). CDR3 DNA: TGCGCCAGCAGCAAGACACCAGGGAGTGGGACCGGGGAGCTGTTTTTT. It specifies CASSKTPGSGTGELFF.